The rows below give T cell receptor beta chains drawn from one sample of a study of blood T cells in healthy people across ages. TCRdb used MiXCR to reprocess the 5' RACE reads, holding one entry per CDR3 protein. The table has 700,000 to 850,000 distinct CDR3 sequences, approximately 53% seen once. The material sequenced was blood. Source of these receptors: a man of 80 years or more in good health. The CDR3 runs from the conserved cysteine through the conserved F or W. A D gene is named only where the DNA matches it firmly. Clone size, where shown, is once, few, many, or a class for clones that have expanded.

CDR3 | DNA | J | size | V | D
CASSVGGLAKNIQYF | TGTGCCAGCAGTGTGGGGGGGCTAGCCAAAAACATTCAGTACTTC | TRBJ2-4 | - | TRBV25-1 | -
CASSLVASQETQYF | TGCGCCAGCAGCTTGGTGGCCAGCCAGGAGACCCAGTACTTC | TRBJ2-5 | - | TRBV5-1 | -
CASSVRTDVSGSSYNEQFF | TGTGCCAGCAGTGTACGTACGGATGTTAGCGGGAGCTCCTACAATGAGCAGTTCTTC | TRBJ2-1 | - | TRBV6-1 | TRBD2
CASSATGWRAYEQYF | TGTGCCAGCAGCGCGACCGGTTGGAGGGCCTACGAGCAGTACTTC | TRBJ2-7 | - | TRBV7-2 | -
CAWSVGRPSSYEQYF | TGTGCCTGGAGTGTAGGGCGGCCGAGCTCCTACGAGCAGTACTTC | TRBJ2-7 | once | TRBV30 | -
CASSGTGGDYEQYF | TGTGCCAGCAGCGGGACAGGGGGCGACTACGAGCAGTACTTC | TRBJ2-7 | - | TRBV7-2 | TRBD1
CASSPRTSGETQYF | TGTGCCAGCAGCCCCCGGACTAGCGGGGAGACCCAGTACTTC | TRBJ2-5 | - | TRBV5-1 | TRBD2
CASSYNRGEQYF | TGTGCCAGCAGTTACAACAGAGGCGAGCAGTACTTC | TRBJ2-7 | few | TRBV6-6 | -
CASTLLATPPYEQYF | TGTGCCAGCACCCTCCTCGCCACTCCACCCTACGAGCAGTACTTC | TRBJ2-7 | few | TRBV6-2/TRBV6-3 | -
CASSPQTGASSGANVLTF | TGTGCCAGCTCACCACAGACAGGGGCGAGCTCTGGGGCCAACGTCCTGACTTTC | TRBJ2-6 | - | TRBV18 | TRBD1
CASRVAGRDYGYTF | TGTGCCAGCAGAGTAGCAGGGCGGGACTATGGCTACACCTTC | TRBJ1-2 | few | TRBV27 | -
CASSLWLPGGTDTQYF | TGTGCCAGCAGCTTATGGCTACCAGGGGGCACAGATACGCAGTATTTT | TRBJ2-3 | once | TRBV7-9 | -
CASRPGSGSRHRDAYF | TGTGCCAGCAGGCCGGGTAGCGGGAGCCGGCACAGAGACGCGTATTTT | TRBJ2-3 | - | TRBV12-3/TRBV12-4 | TRBD2
CASRGGWPSSYNEQFF | TGTGCCAGCAGAGGCGGGTGGCCGAGCTCCTACAATGAGCAGTTCTTC | TRBJ2-1 | few | TRBV7-2 | -
CASSSGTLGYEQYF | TGTGCCAGCAGTTCCGGGACATTGGGTTACGAGCAGTACTTC | TRBJ2-7 | - | TRBV12-3/TRBV12-4 | -
CASSEPWSHGETQYF | TGTGCCAGCAGTGAACCCTGGTCCCACGGGGAGACCCAGTACTTC | TRBJ2-5 | - | TRBV6-1 | -
CASSSNRLATHNEQFF | TGTGCCAGCAGCTCGAACCGACTAGCGACCCACAATGAGCAGTTCTTC | TRBJ2-1 | - | TRBV11-1 | TRBD2
CASSLVLGGRSYNEQFF | TGCGCCAGCAGCTTGGTATTAGGCGGGCGCTCCTACAATGAGCAGTTCTTC | TRBJ2-1 | once | TRBV5-1 | -
CASSPQTGRGQPQHF | TGTGCCAGCAGTCCCCAGACAGGGAGGGGGCAGCCCCAGCATTTT | TRBJ1-5 | - | TRBV28 | TRBD1
CASSSRGPKGYEQYF | TGTGCCAGCAGTTCCCGGGGGCCAAAGGGATACGAGCAGTACTTC | TRBJ2-7 | once | TRBV6-5 | -
CSARDFGARDGYTF | TGCAGTGCTAGAGATTTCGGTGCTCGTGATGGCTACACCTTC | TRBJ1-2 | few | TRBV20-1 | -
CASSFRAEAFF | TGTGCCAGCAGTTTTAGGGCTGAAGCTTTCTTT | TRBJ1-1 | many | TRBV6-6 | -
CASSLGINGIHRYAYF | TGCGCCAGCAGCTTGGGAATCAATGGTATTCACAGATACGCGTATTTT | TRBJ2-3 | - | TRBV5-1 | -
CASSQPPIDEQYF | TGCGCCAGCAGCCAACCGCCGATCGACGAGCAGTACTTC | TRBJ2-7 | - | TRBV5-1 | -
CASAALLEQFF | TGTGCCAGCGCGGCCCTTTTGGAGCAGTTCTTC | TRBJ2-1 | - | TRBV2 | -
CASSPRNSYGYTF | TGTGCCAGCAGCCCGCGGAATAGCTATGGCTACACCTTC | TRBJ1-2 | once | TRBV11-2 | -
CASSEEFPYEQYF | TGTGCCAGCAGTGAGGAGTTTCCCTACGAGCAGTACTTC | TRBJ2-7 | once | TRBV2 | -
CASSRGQANTGELFF | TGCGCCAGCAGCCGGGGACAGGCCAACACCGGGGAGCTGTTTTTT | TRBJ2-2 | - | TRBV5-1 | TRBD1
CASSIWAFADTQYF | TGTGCCAGCAGTATCTGGGCATTCGCAGATACGCAGTATTTT | TRBJ2-3 | - | TRBV28 | -
CASSQDRDFSYEQYF | TGTGCCAGCAGCCAAGACCGGGACTTTTCCTACGAGCAGTACTTC | TRBJ2-7 | few | TRBV3-1 | -
CASSPQPGDQETQYF | TGTGCCAGCAGTCCCCAGCCAGGGGACCAAGAGACCCAGTACTTC | TRBJ2-5 | - | TRBV6-4 | -
CASNPDGERRANVLTF | TGCGCCAGCAACCCGGACGGGGAGCGAAGGGCCAACGTCCTGACTTTC | TRBJ2-6 | - | TRBV5-1 | -
CASSLNPSWNIQYF | TGTGCCAGCAGCTTAAACCCTAGCTGGAACATTCAGTACTTC | TRBJ2-4 | - | TRBV7-3 | -
CASARGTTRANEKLFF | TGTGCCAGCGCCCGGGGAACAACCCGGGCTAATGAAAAACTGTTTTTT | TRBJ1-4 | - | TRBV9 | -
CATSFVNEQFF | TGTGCCACCAGTTTTGTCAATGAGCAGTTCTTC | TRBJ2-1 | - | TRBV24-1 | -
CASTKGGSGANVLTF | TGTGCCAGCACCAAGGGGGGCTCTGGGGCCAACGTCCTGACTTTC | TRBJ2-6 | - | TRBV2 | -
CASSLAMVGSGANVLTF | TGCGCCAGCAGCTTGGCGATGGTGGGCTCTGGGGCCAACGTCCTGACTTTC | TRBJ2-6 | - | TRBV5-1 | -
CASRAQATDTQYF | TGTGCCAGCAGAGCCCAGGCCACAGATACGCAGTATTTT | TRBJ2-3 | - | TRBV28 | -
CSARPRSLAGVYEQYF | TGCAGTGCTAGGCCGCGTTCGCTAGCGGGAGTGTACGAGCAGTACTTC | TRBJ2-7 | - | TRBV20-1 | TRBD2
CAISEGIGYTF | TGTGCCATCAGTGAGGGGATTGGCTACACCTTC | TRBJ1-2 | few | TRBV10-3 | -
CASSLAFGGPHTEAFF | TGTGCCAGCAGCTTAGCTTTCGGGGGGCCGCACACTGAAGCTTTCTTT | TRBJ1-1 | many | TRBV11-2 | -
CAIWDREVEKLFF | TGTGCCATCTGGGACAGGGAGGTGGAAAAACTGTTTTTT | TRBJ1-4 | few | TRBV10-3 | TRBD1
CASSTETSSYEQYF | TGTGCCAGCAGCACCGAGACTAGCTCCTACGAGCAGTACTTC | TRBJ2-7 | - | TRBV5-4 | -
CSVEPEDSYEQYF | TGCAGCGTTGAACCAGAAGACTCCTACGAGCAGTACTTC | TRBJ2-7 | - | TRBV29-1 | -
CASSYSGRADVEQYF | TGTGCCAGCAGCTACAGCGGGAGGGCCGATGTAGAGCAGTACTTC | TRBJ2-7 | - | TRBV13 | TRBD2
CSVEDLGSLEQYF | TGCAGCGTTGAAGACCTCGGATCCCTCGAGCAGTACTTC | TRBJ2-7 | many | TRBV29-1 | -
CSARGGSGFNEQYF | TGCAGTGCTAGAGGGGGGAGCGGTTTTAACGAGCAGTACTTC | TRBJ2-7 | few | TRBV20-1 | -
CSASTPGLAGSYEQFF | TGCAGTGCCTCCACCCCGGGACTAGCGGGGTCCTACGAGCAGTTCTTC | TRBJ2-1 | - | TRBV20-1 | TRBD2
CASSATSGNYEQYF | TGTGCCAGCAGCGCGACTAGCGGGAACTACGAGCAGTACTTC | TRBJ2-7 | - | TRBV9 | TRBD2
CSVGPSGSDEQYF | TGCAGCGTTGGGCCTAGCGGGAGTGACGAGCAGTACTTC | TRBJ2-7 | few | TRBV29-1 | TRBD2
CSAPGQGRGSTYNEQFF | TGCAGTGCGCCGGGACAGGGTAGAGGGTCTACCTACAATGAGCAGTTCTTC | TRBJ2-1 | once | TRBV20-1 | TRBD1
CASRYGDTQYF | TGTGCCAGCAGATATGGAGATACGCAGTATTTT | TRBJ2-3 | - | TRBV7-9 | -
CSARDRRLAGLGDTQYF | TGCAGTGCTAGAGATCGAAGGCTAGCGGGGCTCGGGGATACGCAGTATTTT | TRBJ2-3 | - | TRBV20-1 | TRBD2
CASSSNSGVGDTQYF | TGTGCCAGCAGTTCCAATTCAGGGGTCGGAGATACGCAGTATTTT | TRBJ2-3 | few | TRBV2 | -
CASSHGPPTEETQYF | TGTGCCAGCAGCCACGGCCCACCTACGGAAGAGACCCAGTACTTC | TRBJ2-5 | few | TRBV5-4 | -
CSARSGTGGGYGYTF | TGCAGTGCTAGATCCGGAACAGGGGGCGGGTATGGCTACACCTTC | TRBJ1-2 | few | TRBV20-1 | TRBD1
CASSEEAGAHSPLHF | TGTGCCAGCAGTGAAGAGGCAGGCGCCCATTCACCCCTCCACTTT | TRBJ1-6 | - | TRBV2 | -
CSAPLSGTSYEQYF | TGCAGTGCGCCTCTTAGCGGGACCTCCTACGAGCAGTACTTC | TRBJ2-7 | - | TRBV20-1 | TRBD2
CASGLGKGQGSHRYAYF | TGTGCTAGTGGTTTGGGGAAAGGACAGGGCTCGCACAGATACGCGTATTTT | TRBJ2-3 | - | TRBV12-5 | TRBD1
CASSSDRVSSPGYTF | TGTGCCAGCAGTTCCGACAGGGTCTCAAGTCCTGGCTACACCTTC | TRBJ1-2 | - | TRBV12-3/TRBV12-4 | TRBD1